Sequencing of this T cell receptor (beta chain) was carried out in a study of T cells in localized non-small cell lung cancer (dated by TCRdb to 2018 to 2020). Regarding the study in general: T cell repertoires of 200 to 250 early-stage NSCLC patients were analyzed, with tumors being compared against uninvolved tumor-adjacent lungs. The mean age of the NSCLC patients was roughly 70 years, with approximately 130 men and about a hundred women. The cohort comprised roughly 220 treatment-naïve NSCLC patients with resected, localized lung tumors.

Based on the germline V gene, the CDR1 and CDR2 sequences are MNHGY and SAAAGT. The CDR3, from cysteine to phenylalanine, totals 14 residues. Only the CDR3 part of the read is kept: 42 bases, read in frame from the first base. Deletion took 11 bases off V and 2 bases off J, with a span of 13 bases between the germline ends. At diagnosis, tumor, uninvolved tumor-adjacent lung and peripheral blood were collected and then preserved as a mix of FFPE and fresh-frozen material. The immunoSEQ Assay was used to sequence TCR beta CDR3 regions from DNA. The study's own analysis went as follows. T cell density was computed as TCR beta template counts normalized to usable DNA estimated by amplifying housekeeping genes. Richness was estimated with the preseqR package, extrapolating to 400,000 templates for PBMC samples and 120,000 templates for tissue samples. Clonality was defined as one minus Pielou's evenness. Tissue-enriched TCRs were identified through differential abundance testing performed on productive amino-acid clonotypes, with a minimum total count of 5 and an alpha of 0.1. The Jaccard Index and the Morisita Overlap Index were used to measure how much the repertoires overlapped between compartments. GLIPH grouped TCR beta CDR3s together with public tetramer-defined viral CDR3s, and a viral motif had to include at least three viral sequences and show V-gene enrichment. In TCRdb, the immuneACCESS table is reduced to in-frame sequences with V and J assigned. These tables do not hold every clone; where another copy was compared, an unresolved V gene accounts for under half, and the others remain unexplained. V and J calls plus clone size are reproduced from that table; the DNA served to infer D and trimming. Here the sample has about 6,000 clones; around 25% occur a single time. Around a tenth of the sample is held by the ten biggest clonotypes.

A note on this clone: The specificity of this receptor is unknown. Per-nucleotide qualities are absent, and no much larger clonotype sits a single base away.

Overall results and qualifications from the work: Because of the exploratory design, TCR variables were selected using unadjusted p-values without false-discovery rate correction. Uninvolved tumor-adjacent lung showed the highest T cell clonality, higher than tumor, which suggests more focused antigenic responses in the uninvolved tumor-adjacent lung. A median of approximately 53 of the top 100 tumor clones turned up in the paired uninvolved adjacent lung, and under 30 of those clones also ranked among the top 100 of that same adjacent lung. Longer overall survival was associated with higher blood T cell density, whereas shorter survival was associated with higher adjacent-lung clonality. Because multi-region tumor sequencing was not done, intratumor heterogeneity could not be ruled out.

The TCR was taken from a female donor over 55 with stage I lung adenocarcinoma. The chain is encoded by TRBV6-8 joined to TRBJ2-6; the D gene cannot be resolved beyond TRBD1 or TRBD2, each matching 5 bases. Sequencing was performed on lung tumor tissue, taken before any cancer treatment. This receptor carries the CDR3 CAGGQGAGANVLTF. The nucleotide sequence is TGTGCCGGAGGTCAGGGCGCTGGGGCCAACGTCCTGACTTTC.